A single sample gave rise to the 16 T cell receptor beta chains below, sequenced in a study of CD8 T cells in ankylosing spondylitis. TCRdb re-called the 5' RACE reads with MiXCR, one entry per CDR3 protein. The table has 100,000 to 150,000 distinct CDR3 sequences, approximately 10% seen once; the top ten hold approximately 3.6%. The sequenced material came from blood, either unsorted or a sorted T cell fraction (not recorded which). All receptors derive from a male donor with ankylosing spondylitis or in good health (not recorded which).

The sample holds a few counts of this clonotype. V usage is TRBV7-9 and J usage is TRBJ2-1; TRBD1 aligns across 8 bases. Germline CDR1 is SEHNR and CDR2 is FQNEAQ (reference sequence). The junction had 3 bases not matched to a gene; V was cut back by 1 base and J by 4 bases. CDR3 size: 15 residues. CDR3 loop: CASSLGQGLYNEQFF. Here the CDR3 DNA reads TGTGCCAGCAGCTTAGGACAGGGGCTATACAATGAGCAGTTCTTC.

The sample holds a few counts of this clonotype. V and J are TRBV20-1 and TRBJ2-5, with 9 bases lining up with TRBD2. The CDR3 has 12 residues. The trim removed 6 bases at V and 5 bases at J, leaving 4 bases unmatched. Germline loops: CDR1 DFQATT, CDR2 SNEGSKA (reference sequence). For the CDR3, the DNA is TGCAGTGCCCCTAGCGGGAAGGAGACCCAGTACTTC. Amino acid sequence: CSAPSGKETQYF.

This clonotype was seen only a few times. V gene TRBV28 combines with J gene TRBJ2-7; no clear D. Germline assignment: CDR1 MDHEN and CDR2 SYDVKM. This CDR3 comprises 16 residues. V was shortened by 4 bases and J by 0 bases, with 16 bases between the two germline ends. DNA of the CDR3: TGTGCCAGCAGTTCCCCCCGTGGCCTGAGCTCCTACGAGCAGTACTTC. Amino acid sequence: CASSSPRGLSSYEQYF. Drawing the rest from reference TRBV28 and TRBJ2-7, the complete variable domain is DVKVTQSSRYLVKRTGEKVFLECVQDMDHENMFWYRQDPGLGLRLIYFSYDVKMKEKGDIPEGYSVSREKKERFSLILESASTNQTSMYLCASSSPRGLSSYEQYFGPGTRLTVT.

Ten or more counts support this clonotype. As DNA, the CDR3 is TGTGCCAGCAGTGATGCGGAAATGCTGTACGAGCAGTACTTC. As protein: CASSDAEMLYEQYF. The V call is TRBV25-1, the J call TRBJ2-7, with D uncertain. The germline gives CDR1 MGHDK, CDR2 SYGVNS. Trimming took off 3 bases at V and 4 bases at J, with 13 bases between the two ends. The length of the CDR3 is 14 residues.

This clonotype has more than one count but fewer than ten. The chain joins TRBV29-1 to TRBJ2-7; no firm D call. Germline V gives CDR1 SQVTM, CDR2 ANQGSEA. The CDR3 is 15 amino acids. Trimming left V 1 base short and J 2 bases short, with 15 bases between. CDR3 DNA sequence: TGCAGCGTTGAAGCAAAGGCAGAACGGACCTACGAGCAGTACTTC. Its translation: CSVEAKAERTYEQYF.

In its sample, this clonotype was seen many times. The chain joins TRBV20-1 to TRBJ2-7; no firm D call. Deletions cut 5 bases from V and 5 bases from J, with 10 bases between. Germline V gene data show CDR1 as DFQATT and CDR2 as SNEGSKA (reference sequence). The CDR3 is made up of 11 amino acids. CDR3 in DNA: TGCAGTGCTGTCGGTTCCGACGAGCAGTACTTC. Translated, it gives CSAVGSDEQYF.

This clonotype turned up a few times. The J gene is TRBJ2-2, the V gene TRBV10-2; 7 nucleotides line up with TRBD2. The CDR3 consists of 17 residues. CDR1 WSHSY and CDR2 SAAADI come from the germline V gene. V gave up 0 bases and J gave up 2 bases; unmatched junction bases: 6. The CDR3 region is CASSESVGLTNTGELFF. In nucleotides, the CDR3 is TGCGCCAGCAGTGAGTCGGTGGGACTAACTAACACCGGGGAGCTGTTTTTT.

In this sample, this clonotype turned up many times. The chain combines TRBV7-2 with TRBJ2-5; no clear D. Trimming shortened V by 1 base and J by 7 bases, and 10 bases separated the two germline ends. Germline assignment: CDR1 SGHTA and CDR2 FQGNSA. CDR3 length equals 13 residues. CDR3 sequence: CASSLEQRGTQYF. CDR3 nucleotide sequence: TGTGCCAGCAGCTTAGAGCAGCGTGGGACCCAGTACTTC.

This clonotype came up many times. The V and J genes are TRBV5-1 and TRBJ2-7; 8 bases line up with TRBD1. In germline, CDR1 is SGHRS, CDR2 YFSETQ. This CDR3 spans 15 amino acids. After removal of 3 bases from V and 0 bases from J, the junction contained 5 bases not matched to a gene. The chain's CDR3 is CASSSTGGNSYEQYF. The CDR3 region has the DNA TGCGCCAGCAGCTCTACAGGGGGGAACTCCTACGAGCAGTACTTC.

This clonotype was seen many times. The chain employs TRBV5-1 and TRBJ1-1; D ambiguous. Trimming removed 0 bases from V and 1 base from J, with 19 bases in between. Germline CDR1 reads SGHRS; CDR2 reads YFSETQ. The CDR3 totals 18 residues. CDR3 bases: TGCGCCAGCAGCTTGGTATCCTGGGAGTTGGGTGCGAACACTGAAGCTTTCTTT. Its protein is CASSLVSWELGANTEAFF.

This clonotype was found many times. The chain links TRBV20-1 to TRBJ2-3; the D is unclear. V lost 5 bases and J lost 0, with 15 bases in between. The germline gives CDR1 DFQATT, CDR2 SNEGSKA (reference sequence). The CDR3 is 15 residues long. The CDR3 region is CSARVGLTSTDTQYF. The CDR3 nucleotides read TGCAGTGCTCGTGTTGGTTTGACTAGCACAGATACGCAGTATTTT.

This clonotype was seen a few times. This chain joins TRBV11-2 and TRBJ2-7; 8 bases map to TRBD1. V was clipped by 7 bases and J by 0 bases; unmatched bases: 8. The CDR3 is 15 amino acids. The germline gives CDR1 SGHAT, CDR2 FQNNGV. In DNA form, the CDR3 reads TGTGCCAGCACAGGGAACAGGGGGGTCTCCTACGAGCAGTACTTC. This translates into CASTGNRGVSYEQYF.

This clonotype has at least ten counts. The chain is built from TRBV28 and TRBJ1-1; D is perhaps TRBD1 (5 bases). V was clipped by 2 bases and J by 11 bases, with 18 bases between them. The CDR3 is made up of 14 amino acids. The germline V gene has CDR1 MDHEN and CDR2 SYDVKM. CDR3 sequence (DNA): TGTGCCAGCAGTTTACGCGGGGCAAATCCAGAGGCTTTCTTT. It yields the protein CASSLRGANPEAFF.

The sample holds a few counts of this clonotype. V is TRBV12-3 or TRBV12-4 and J is TRBJ2-3; 9 nucleotides match TRBD2. The ends lost 6 bases at V and 2 bases at J; junction bases unmatched: 6. The length of the CDR3 is 15 residues. Here the CDR3 reads CASRKREVYTDTQYF. CDR3 bases: TGTGCCAGCAGGAAGCGGGAGGTTTACACAGATACGCAGTATTTT.

This clonotype appeared many times. The genes are TRBV27 and TRBJ2-3; no firm D call. CDR3 length: 13 residues. Trimming cost V 6 bases and J 2 bases, with 9 bases left between them. CDR1 is MNHEY and CDR2 is SMNVEV in the germline V gene (reference sequence). For the CDR3, the DNA is TGTGCCAGCAGCCGCCCCCCCACAGATACGCAGTATTTT. Its protein is CASSRPPTDTQYF.

This clonotype appeared a few times. The V gene is TRBV20-1, the J gene TRBJ2-7; 9 nucleotides agree with TRBD1. CDR1 is DFQATT, CDR2 SNEGSKA, per germline (reference sequence). Trimming took 0 bases from V and 0 from J; bases not matched to a gene: 3. This CDR3 comprises 15 residues. In nucleotides, the CDR3 is TGCAGTGCTAGAGATCGGACAGGGGTCTCCTACGAGCAGTACTTC. This codes for CSARDRTGVSYEQYF.